The 20 T cell receptor beta chains below all came from one sample that was sequenced in a study of cytomegalovirus exposure and HLA in healthy donors. Repertoires were generated with immunoSEQ multiplex PCR, while TCRdb's copy carries only in-frame clones and drops some. The sample lists tens of thousands of clones; 85% to 95% were seen once. The sequencing input was PBMCs. The origin of the receptors is a woman aged 18-29 years in good health and CMV-seronegative.

This chain connects TRBV6-1 to TRBJ1-3, with D hard to call. The germline V gene has CDR1 MNHNS and CDR2 SASEGT. Deletions cut 1 base from V and 0 bases from J, with 7 bases between. The CDR3 spans 15 residues. The CDR3 sequence: CASSEEAGSGNTIYF. Written as DNA, the CDR3 is TGTGCCAGCAGTGAAGAAGCAGGCTCTGGAAACACCATATATTTT.

V usage is TRBV2 and J usage is TRBJ1-1; possible D gene TRBD1, 5 bases. The CDR3 is 16 residues long. Germline CDR1 is SNHLY and CDR2 is FYNNEI. V was shortened by 6 bases and J by 0 bases, with 17 bases between the two germline ends. The CDR3 DNA reads TGTGCCAGCAGGGTTAGACAGCGGGCTATGAACACTGAAGCTTTCTTT. It encodes CASRVRQRAMNTEAFF.

The chain employs TRBV11-2 and TRBJ2-7; tentative D call: TRBD1 (5 bases). The CDR3 is made up of 18 amino acids. Per the germline V gene, CDR1 is SGHAT and CDR2 is FQNNGV. V lost 3 bases, J lost 0 bases, and 21 bases lay in between. This chain's CDR3 is CASSFARQTNTISYEQYF. Here the CDR3 DNA reads TGTGCCAGCAGCTTTGCTCGACAGACCAATACAATCTCCTACGAGCAGTACTTC.

The chain uses TRBV11-2 and TRBJ2-1, with D maybe TRBD2 (5 bases). V lost 5 bases and J lost 12, with 11 bases in between. This CDR3 is built from 11 residues. Looked up from germline, CDR1 is SGHAT and CDR2 is FQNNGV. The CDR3 DNA sequence: TGTGCCAGCAGCATCAAAAGCGGGCAGTTCTTC. Translated, it gives CASSIKSGQFF.

This clone was observed a few times. This rearrangement joins TRBV4-3 to TRBJ2-6; 7 positions agree with TRBD2. This CDR3 is built from 16 residues. CDR1 is LGHNA, CDR2 YSLEER, per germline. Trimming cost V 5 bases and J 8 bases; bases outside gene matches: 12. CDR3 loop: CASSSKPGEGSNVLTF. The CDR3 region has the DNA TGCGCCAGCAGCTCTAAACCTGGGGAGGGATCCAACGTCCTGACTTTC.

The V call is TRBV4-3, the J call TRBJ1-2, with unresolved D. This CDR3 is built from 15 residues. CDR1 is LGHNA and CDR2 is YSLEER in the germline V gene. Deletions cut 1 base from V and 4 bases from J, with 13 bases between. CDR3 DNA sequence: TGCGCCAGCAGCCAAGGGCGGGCGGACGTCTATGGCTACACCTTC. Residues: CASSQGRADVYGYTF.

The rearrangement links TRBV6-1 to TRBJ2-7; D unresolved. V lost 2 bases, J lost 6 bases, and 8 bases lay in between. Germline V gene data show CDR1 as MNHNS and CDR2 as SASEGT. This CDR3 contains 12 residues. The CDR3 loop is CASSEPVREQYF. The CDR3, as DNA: TGTGCCAGCAGTGAACCCGTGCGCGAGCAGTACTTC.

J is TRBJ2-2 and V is TRBV4-2, with D perhaps TRBD2 (5 bases). V gave up 3 bases and J gave up 3 bases, with 23 bases separating them. Germline assignment: CDR1 LGHNA and CDR2 YNFKEQ. The CDR3 length is 19 residues. The CDR3: CASSHEGLALAMDTGELFF. For the CDR3, the DNA is TGTGCCAGCAGCCATGAAGGGCTAGCCCTAGCCATGGACACCGGGGAGCTGTTTTTT.

V gene TRBV11-2 combines with J gene TRBJ2-5, with 7 bases matching TRBD2. The CDR3 is made up of 14 amino acids. Germline V lookup: CDR1 SGHAT, CDR2 FQNNGV. V lost 3 bases and J lost 0; bases outside the gene matches: 1. This CDR3 is CASSFGGYQETQYF. The CDR3 DNA reads as TGTGCCAGCAGCTTCGGGGGGTACCAAGAGACCCAGTACTTC.

The V gene is TRBV18, the J gene TRBJ1-1; D unclear. V lost 3 bases, J lost 1 base, and 12 bases lay in between. Germline CDR1 is KGHSH and CDR2 is LQKENI. This CDR3 spans 15 amino acids. DNA of the CDR3: TGTGCCAGCTCACCTACTAAACAACCGAACACTGAAGCTTTCTTT. This translates into CASSPTKQPNTEAFF.

The rearrangement uses TRBV4-1 and TRBJ1-1, with D possibly TRBD1 on 5 matching bases. CDR3 size: 11 residues. Trimming left V 5 bases short and J 5 bases short, with 6 bases between. Germline CDR1 is MGHRA and CDR2 is YSYEKL. The CDR3 bases are TGCGCCAGCAGCAGGGGTACTGAAGCTTTCTTT. It codes for CASSRGTEAFF.

This clone occurred once. This rearrangement joins TRBV28 to TRBJ2-7; D perhaps matches TRBD2 (6 bases). V was clipped by 1 base and J by 9 bases, with 10 bases between them. The CDR3 contains 12 residues. CDR1 and CDR2 from the germline V gene are MDHEN and SYDVKM. As DNA, the CDR3 is TGTGCCAGCAGTTTATCCCAGGGAGGGCAGTACTTC. This translates into CASSLSQGGQYF.

The chain employs TRBV6-6 and TRBJ2-7, with 7 bases fitting TRBD1. The ends lost 8 bases at V and 0 bases at J; junction bases unmatched: 10. The length of the CDR3 is 15 residues. Germline CDR1 MNHNY, CDR2 SVGAGI (reference sequence). CDR3 residues: CASGYWDSLSYEQYF. DNA for the CDR3: TGTGCCAGCGGATACTGGGACAGCCTCTCCTACGAGCAGTACTTC.

This chain joins TRBV7-9 and TRBJ1-3; TRBD1 might be the D (5 bases). The CDR3 is made up of 15 amino acids. CDR1 SEHNR and CDR2 FQNEAQ come from the germline V gene (reference sequence). With 5 bases removed from V and 0 bases from J, the gap between germline ends came to 11 bases. CDR3 region: CASSPKQDSGNTIYF. The DNA of the CDR3 is TGTGCCAGCAGCCCTAAACAGGACTCTGGAAACACCATATATTTT.

The gene calls are TRBV7-9 and TRBJ2-5; TRBD1 might be the D (6 bases). The length of the CDR3 is 15 residues. Germline lookup yields CDR1 SEHNR and CDR2 FQNEAQ (reference sequence). The V end lost 1 base, the J end lost 4 bases, and 13 bases lay between the germline ends. The CDR3 here is CASSLGRAGVETQYF. The CDR3, as DNA: TGTGCCAGCAGCTTAGGTCGGGCAGGGGTAGAGACCCAGTACTTC.

V usage is TRBV14 and J usage is TRBJ1-5, with 9 bases matching TRBD1. With V trimmed by 4 bases and J by 0 bases, 10 bases remained unmatched. This CDR3 comprises 18 residues. Germline V lookup: CDR1 SGHDN, CDR2 FVKESK. CDR3 sequence reads: CASSPGQGHLNSNQPQHF. The CDR3 nucleotides are TGTGCCAGCAGCCCCGGACAGGGGCACCTTAATAGCAATCAGCCCCAGCATTTT.

This chain links TRBV6-4 with TRBJ2-5; tentatively, D is TRBD2 (5 bases). The CDR3 sequence is 13 residues long. V was clipped by 6 bases and J by 2 bases, with 10 bases between them. CDR1 and CDR2 from the germline V gene are MRHNA and SNTAGT. The CDR3 reads CASSRGLQETQYF. The CDR3 DNA is TGTGCCAGCAGCCGCGGGCTTCAAGAGACCCAGTACTTC.

The chain links TRBV5-6 to TRBJ2-2; 10 nucleotides match TRBD1. Germline loops: CDR1 SGHDT, CDR2 YYEEEE. The V and J ends lost 7 bases and 6 bases, in that order; junction bases with no gene match: 12. The CDR3 has 16 amino acids. This CDR3 is CASGGFGQGESGELFF. The CDR3 nucleotides are TGTGCCAGCGGAGGATTTGGACAGGGGGAGTCCGGGGAGCTGTTTTTT.

The V and J genes are TRBV9 and TRBJ2-1, with a possible D match to TRBD1 (5 bases). This CDR3 is built from 14 residues. Per the germline V gene, CDR1 is SGDLS and CDR2 is YYNGEE. Trimming shortened V by 1 base and J by 5 bases, and 10 bases separated the two germline ends. The CDR3 here is CASSVQGWDNEQFF. In DNA, the CDR3 is TGTGCCAGCAGCGTACAGGGTTGGGACAATGAGCAGTTCTTC.

This clone is a singleton in its sample. The rearrangement links TRBV2 to TRBJ2-1; TRBD1 agrees at 7 bases. V lost 8 bases and J lost 4; bases outside the gene matches: 8. The germline V gene encodes CDR1 SNHLY and CDR2 FYNNEI. This CDR3 is 14 amino acids long. In DNA, the CDR3 is TGTGCCAGCGCTAGACAGGGCGGGTACAATGAGCAGTTCTTC. It encodes CASARQGGYNEQFF.